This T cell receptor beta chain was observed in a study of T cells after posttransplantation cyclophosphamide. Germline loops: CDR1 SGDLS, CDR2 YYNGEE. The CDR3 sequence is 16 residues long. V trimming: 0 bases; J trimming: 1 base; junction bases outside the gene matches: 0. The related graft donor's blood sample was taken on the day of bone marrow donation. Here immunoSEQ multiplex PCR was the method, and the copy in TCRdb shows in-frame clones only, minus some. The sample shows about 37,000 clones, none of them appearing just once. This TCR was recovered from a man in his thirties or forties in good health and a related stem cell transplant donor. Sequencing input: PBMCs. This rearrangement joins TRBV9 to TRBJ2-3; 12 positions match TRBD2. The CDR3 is CASSVGTSGGTDTQYF. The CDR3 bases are TGTGCCAGCAGCGTAGGGACTAGCGGGGGCACAGATACGCAGTATTTT.